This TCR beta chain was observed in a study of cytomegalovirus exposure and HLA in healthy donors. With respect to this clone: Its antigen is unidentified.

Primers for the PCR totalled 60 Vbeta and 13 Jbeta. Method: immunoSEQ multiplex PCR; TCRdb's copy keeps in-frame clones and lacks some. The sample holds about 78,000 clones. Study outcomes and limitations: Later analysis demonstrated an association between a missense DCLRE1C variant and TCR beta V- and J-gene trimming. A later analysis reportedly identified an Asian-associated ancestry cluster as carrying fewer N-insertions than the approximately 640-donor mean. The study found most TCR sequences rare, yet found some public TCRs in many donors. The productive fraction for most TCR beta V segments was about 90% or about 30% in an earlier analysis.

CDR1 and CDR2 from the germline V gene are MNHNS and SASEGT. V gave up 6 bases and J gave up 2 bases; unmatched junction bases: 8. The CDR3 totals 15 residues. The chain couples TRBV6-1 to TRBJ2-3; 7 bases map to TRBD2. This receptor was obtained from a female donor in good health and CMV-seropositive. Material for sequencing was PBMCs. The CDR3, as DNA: TGTGCCAGCAGATATCAGGGAGGGGACACAGATACGCAGTATTTT. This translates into CASRYQGGDTDTQYF.